This paragraph reports one T cell receptor beta chain. This specimen comes from a study of blood T cell repertoires in COVID-19. Sequenced by immunoSEQ multiplex PCR; TCRdb stores in-frame clones only, minus some. The data contain about 240,000 clones, 86% of them singletons. The CDR3 loop spans 15 amino acids. CDR1 is SGHDT, CDR2 YYEEEE, per germline. V shed 2 bases and J 4 bases; nucleotides not matched to a gene: 8. Sequencing was performed on peripheral blood. V is TRBV5-6 and J is TRBJ1-1, with 7 bases fitting TRBD1. The sequence came from a man older than 75 with acute or convalescent COVID-19. CDR3 nucleotides: TGTGCCAGCAGCTTTAAACGGGCAGGGGGCACTGAAGCTTTCTTT. Amino acid sequence: CASSFKRAGGTEAFF. Supplemented by reference TRBV5-6 and TRBJ1-1, the full variable domain reads DAGVTQSPTHLIKTRGQQVTLRCSPKSGHDTVSWYQQALGQGPQFIFQYYEEEERQRGNFPDRFSGHQFPNYSSELNVNALLLGDSALYLCASSFKRAGGTEAFFGQGTRLTVV.